The 10 T cell receptor beta chains below all came from one sample that was sequenced in a study of shared clonotypes between healthy human individuals. It was CD45RO-negative cells, positively selected for CCR7, that made up naive CD8 cells, with terminally differentiated effector memory CD45RA+ cells excluded. Repertoires were generated with immunoSEQ multiplex PCR, while TCRdb's copy carries only in-frame clones and drops some. Among approximately 600,000 clones listed, around 95% were seen once. Sequences were obtained from naive CD8+ T cells sorted from blood. The receptors shown here come from a woman aged 25 to 39 in good health.

This chain links TRBV5-1 with TRBJ1-6, with 8 positions matching TRBD1. The CDR3 totals 14 residues. Trimming removed 7 bases from V and 11 bases from J; junction bases left unmatched: 11. The germline V gene encodes CDR1 SGHRS and CDR2 YFSETQ. The CDR3 region is CASGTGQGWTPLHF. CDR3 nucleotides: TGCGCCAGCGGAACCGGACAGGGTTGGACACCCCTCCACTTT.

CDR3 amino acids: CASSILRIVSQPQHF. The CDR3 DNA sequence: TGTGCCAGTAGTATTTTGCGGATTGTTAGTCAGCCCCAGCATTTT. The chain recombines TRBV19 with TRBJ1-5, with D uncertain. This CDR3 region has 15 residues. From germline, CDR1 is LNHDA and CDR2 SQIVND (reference sequence). The V end lost 3 bases, the J end lost 6 bases, and 15 bases lay between the germline ends.

CDR3 bases: TGTGCCAGCAGTGCGGGGGGCACCACCTACGAGCAGTACTTC. As protein: CASSAGGTTYEQYF. This rearrangement joins TRBV2 to TRBJ2-7, with a tentative D call TRBD2 (7 bases). The CDR3 extends over 14 amino acids. Germline values: CDR1 SNHLY, CDR2 FYNNEI. The V and J ends lost 4 bases and 2 bases respectively, with 12 bases between them.

This rearrangement joins TRBV6-6 to TRBJ2-7, with 7 positions matching TRBD1. The CDR3 totals 14 residues. Germline values: CDR1 MNHNY, CDR2 SVGAGI (reference sequence). The junction had 8 bases not matched to a gene; V was cut back by 7 bases and J by 2 bases. The CDR3 loop is CASKATGDTYEQYF. CDR3 coding DNA: TGTGCCAGCAAGGCTACAGGGGATACCTACGAGCAGTACTTC.

The J gene is TRBJ2-7, the V gene TRBV5-6; 10 bases are a match to TRBD2. V lost 4 bases and J lost 0; bases outside the gene matches: 7. The CDR3 totals 16 residues. Germline loops: CDR1 SGHDT, CDR2 YYEEEE. CDR3 DNA: TGTGCCAGCAGCCCCGAACTAGCGGGAACCTCCTACGAGCAGTACTTC. It encodes CASSPELAGTSYEQYF.

V and J are TRBV19 and TRBJ2-7; 16 bases agree with TRBD2. The trim removed 7 bases at V and 2 bases at J, leaving 14 bases unmatched. Germline loops: CDR1 LNHDA, CDR2 SQIVND (reference sequence). This CDR3 region has 19 residues. DNA of the CDR3: TGTGCCAGTACCAAGGAACCGGGACTAGCGGGAGGGCCCCCCTACGAGCAGTACTTC. Translated, it gives CASTKEPGLAGGPPYEQYF.

The chain recombines TRBV9 with TRBJ2-2, with D unclear. Trimming took 3 bases from V and 3 from J, leaving 15 bases between them. The CDR3 totals 16 residues. Germline V CDR1 and CDR2: SGDLS, YYNGEE. CDR3 amino acids: CASSDHLTGDTGELFF. Here the CDR3 DNA reads TGTGCCAGCAGCGACCATTTAACTGGGGACACCGGGGAGCTGTTTTTT. Variable domain in full (rest from reference TRBV9 and TRBJ2-2): DSGVTQTPKHLITATGQRVTLRCSPRSGDLSVYWYQQSLDQGLQFLIQYYNGEERAKGNILERFSAQQFPDLHSELNLSSLELGDSALYFCASSDHLTGDTGELFFGEGSRLTVL.

On this clone itself: Different DNA sequences within this sample yield the same CDR3. The rearrangement uses TRBV7-9 and TRBJ1-1; 7 bases fit TRBD1. Germline V gives CDR1 SEHNR, CDR2 FQNEAQ (reference sequence). This CDR3 has 12 residues. Unmatched junction bases numbered 1, after V lost 5 bases and J lost 4 bases. The CDR3 loop is CASSPGGTEAFF. In DNA, the CDR3 is TGTGCCAGCAGCCCAGGGGGCACTGAAGCTTTCTTT.

This clone turned up a few times. The chain has TRBV6-5 and TRBJ1-5; weak D call: TRBD1 (5 bases). The CDR3 length is 14 residues. V was shortened by 2 bases and J by 5 bases, with 10 bases between the two germline ends. Germline V gene sequence: CDR1 MNHEY, CDR2 SVGAGI. The CDR3 DNA reads as TGTGCCAGCAGTTACGCTGGGACTCATCAGCCCCAGCATTTT. Protein sequence: CASSYAGTHQPQHF.

The genes are TRBV7-2 and TRBJ2-7, with 9 bases lining up with TRBD1. J gave up 5 bases and V 1 base, and 12 bases lay outside the gene matches. The germline V gene has CDR1 SGHTA and CDR2 FQGNSA. This CDR3 is 17 amino acids long. DNA for the CDR3: TGTGCCAGCAGCTTAGGTATCCGGACAGGGGATCGGGACGAGCAGTACTTC. Its protein is CASSLGIRTGDRDEQYF.